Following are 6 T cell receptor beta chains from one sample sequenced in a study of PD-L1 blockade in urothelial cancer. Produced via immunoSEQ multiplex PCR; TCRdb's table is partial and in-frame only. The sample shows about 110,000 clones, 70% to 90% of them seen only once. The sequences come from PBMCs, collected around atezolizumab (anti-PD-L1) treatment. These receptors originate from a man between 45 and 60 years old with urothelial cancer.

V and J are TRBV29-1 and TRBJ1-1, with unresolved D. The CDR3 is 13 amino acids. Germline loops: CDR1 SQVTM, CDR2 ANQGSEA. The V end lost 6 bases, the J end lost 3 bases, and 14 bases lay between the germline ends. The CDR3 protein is CSVGVGRYTEAFF. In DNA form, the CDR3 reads TGCAGCGTCGGGGTAGGTCGTTACACTGAAGCTTTCTTT.

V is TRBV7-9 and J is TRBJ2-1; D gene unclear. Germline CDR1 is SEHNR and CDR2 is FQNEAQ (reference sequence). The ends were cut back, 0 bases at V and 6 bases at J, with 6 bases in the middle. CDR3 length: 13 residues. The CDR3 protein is CASSLAHFNEQFF. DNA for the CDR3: TGTGCCAGCAGCTTAGCCCATTTCAATGAGCAGTTCTTC.

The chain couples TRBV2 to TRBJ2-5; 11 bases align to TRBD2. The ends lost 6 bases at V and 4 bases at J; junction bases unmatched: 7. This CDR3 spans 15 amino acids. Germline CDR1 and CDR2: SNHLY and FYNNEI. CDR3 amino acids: CASRLTSGMGETQYF. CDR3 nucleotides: TGTGCCAGCAGGCTGACTAGCGGGATGGGAGAGACCCAGTACTTC.

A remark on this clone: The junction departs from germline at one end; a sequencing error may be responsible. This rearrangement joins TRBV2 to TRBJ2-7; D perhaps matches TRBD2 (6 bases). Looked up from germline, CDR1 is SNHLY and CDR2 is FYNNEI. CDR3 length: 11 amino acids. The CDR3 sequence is CASSGRSGLLF. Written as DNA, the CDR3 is TGTGCCAGCAGTGGACGCTCGGGACTCCTATTC.

Written as DNA, the CDR3 is TGTGCCAGCAGCTTAGAGCGGGTAGGAAATGAGCAGTTCTTC. It translates to CASSLERVGNEQFF. The J gene is TRBJ2-1, the V gene TRBV7-2, with D possibly matching TRBD2 (6 bases). V lost 1 base and J 7 bases, leaving 11 bases between the germline ends. The CDR3 contains 14 residues. CDR1 and CDR2 from the germline V gene are SGHTA and FQGNSA. Complete variable domain (other parts from reference TRBV7-2 and TRBJ2-1): GAGVSQSPSNKVTEKGKDVELRCDPISGHTALYWYRQSLGQGLEFLIYFQGNSAPDKSGLPSDRFSAERTGGSVSTLTIQRTQQEDSAVYLCASSLERVGNEQFFGPGTRLTVL.

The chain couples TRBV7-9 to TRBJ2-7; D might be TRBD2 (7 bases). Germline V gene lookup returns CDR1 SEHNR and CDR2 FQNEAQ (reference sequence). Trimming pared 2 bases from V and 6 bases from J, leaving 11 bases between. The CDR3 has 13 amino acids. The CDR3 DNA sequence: TGTGCCAGCAGCTTATTGGGGGGGCGCGAGCAGTACTTC. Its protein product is CASSLLGGREQYF.